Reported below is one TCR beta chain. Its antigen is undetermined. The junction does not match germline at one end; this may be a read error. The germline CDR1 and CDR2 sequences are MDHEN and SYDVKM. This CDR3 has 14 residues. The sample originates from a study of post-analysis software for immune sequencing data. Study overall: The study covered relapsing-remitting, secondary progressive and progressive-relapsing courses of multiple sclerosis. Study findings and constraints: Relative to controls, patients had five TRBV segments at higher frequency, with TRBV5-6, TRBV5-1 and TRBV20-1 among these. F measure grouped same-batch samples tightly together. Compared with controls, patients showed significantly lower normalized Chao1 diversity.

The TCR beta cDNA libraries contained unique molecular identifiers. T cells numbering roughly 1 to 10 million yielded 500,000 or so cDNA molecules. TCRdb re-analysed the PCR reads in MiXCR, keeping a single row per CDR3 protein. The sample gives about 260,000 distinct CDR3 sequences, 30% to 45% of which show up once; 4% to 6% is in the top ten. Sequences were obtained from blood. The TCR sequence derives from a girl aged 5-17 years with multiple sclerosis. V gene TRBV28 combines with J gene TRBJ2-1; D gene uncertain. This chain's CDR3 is CSSILSSGYNEQFF. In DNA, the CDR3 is TGTTCCAGCATATTAAGCTCCGGATACAATGAGCAGTTCTTC.